Presented here are 6 T cell receptor beta chains from one specimen sequenced in a study of cytomegalovirus exposure and HLA in healthy donors. The PCR used 60 Vbeta and 13 Jbeta primers. Clones were sequenced by immunoSEQ multiplex PCR, and TCRdb holds only the in-frame ones, with some missing. In the table there are approximately 150,000 clones, approximately 77% of which are singletons. Sequences were obtained from PBMCs. Receptor source: a male donor in good health and CMV-seropositive.

J is TRBJ2-3 and V is TRBV7-3; TRBD1 is a possible D gene (6 bases). Germline CDR1 is SGHTA and CDR2 is FQGTGA. Deletions cut 4 bases from V and 5 bases from J, with 13 bases between. The CDR3 has 14 residues. The chain's CDR3 is CASSYGQTGDTQYF. The CDR3 DNA reads TGTGCCAGCAGCTACGGACAGACGGGAGATACGCAGTATTTT.

The chain carries TRBV6-1 and TRBJ1-1; no definite D call. The CDR3 runs to 13 residues. Germline lookup yields CDR1 MNHNS and CDR2 SASEGT. V was trimmed by 2 bases and J by 1 base, leaving 5 bases between them. The CDR3 DNA follows: TGTGCCAGCAGTGAAAGAGGGAACACTGAAGCTTTCTTT. Translated: CASSERGNTEAFF.

The rearrangement links TRBV20-1 to TRBJ2-7; perhaps TRBD2 as D (5 bases). The V end lost 5 bases, the J end lost 5 bases, and 10 bases lay between the germline ends. Germline-derived CDR1 and CDR2 are DFQATT and SNEGSKA (reference sequence). This CDR3 comprises 11 residues. CDR3 bases: TGCAGTGCTCCCTACGGGGACGAGCAGTACTTC. This encodes CSAPYGDEQYF.

This sequence joins TRBV6-6 and TRBJ2-3; 8 bases are shared with TRBD2. The CDR3 runs to 14 residues. The V gene end was trimmed by 7 bases and the J gene end by 2 bases; junction bases not matched to a gene: 5. The V gene's germline CDR1 is MNHNY and CDR2 SVGAGI (reference sequence). The CDR3 region is CASKAGGVTDTQYF. In nucleotides, the CDR3 is TGTGCCAGCAAGGCGGGGGGCGTCACAGATACGCAGTATTTT.

The rearrangement links TRBV9 to TRBJ2-2, with a weak D call TRBD1 (5 bases). The V gene lost 4 bases and the J gene lost 0 bases, with 10 bases spanning the gap. This CDR3 has 15 residues. Germline loops: CDR1 SGDLS, CDR2 YYNGEE. CDR3 nucleotides: TGTGCCAGCAGCCCACGACAGACGAACACCGGGGAGCTGTTTTTT. Its protein product is CASSPRQTNTGELFF. The full variable domain, with the rest looked up from reference TRBV9 and TRBJ2-2, is DSGVTQTPKHLITATGQRVTLRCSPRSGDLSVYWYQQSLDQGLQFLIQYYNGEERAKGNILERFSAQQFPDLHSELNLSSLELGDSALYFCASSPRQTNTGELFFGEGSRLTVL.

V is TRBV5-1 and J is TRBJ2-7, with 8 nucleotides matching TRBD2. The CDR3 sequence is 15 residues long. The V and J ends lost 7 bases and 3 bases, in that order; junction bases with no gene match: 12. In germline, CDR1 is SGHRS, CDR2 YFSETQ. This CDR3 is CASVPMPAGDYEQYF. The CDR3 DNA reads TGCGCCAGCGTTCCTATGCCAGCGGGGGACTACGAGCAGTACTTC.